The 2 T cell receptor beta chains below come from one sample, sequenced in a study of response to subunit inactivated influenza vaccine. TCRdb passed the RT-PCR reads through MiXCR, listing each CDR3 protein once. In the table there are 300,000 to 350,000 distinct CDR3 sequences, around 20% of which are singletons. The source material was PBMCs from blood, sampled approximately 20 months after vaccination. The source is a man in his fifties or sixties who received an inactivated influenza vaccine.

This clonotype was recorded a few times. J is TRBJ1-5 and V is TRBV20-1; D unresolved. CDR1 DFQATT and CDR2 SNEGSKA come from the germline V gene (reference sequence). The CDR3 extends over 15 amino acids. V lost 0 bases and J 0 bases, leaving 9 bases between the germline ends. The CDR3 DNA follows: TGCAGTGCTAGAGATACCGCCTATAGCAATCAGCCCCAGCATTTT. Residues: CSARDTAYSNQPQHF.

The V gene is TRBV20-1, the J gene TRBJ2-3; D is uncertain. CDR3 length equals 17 residues. V was trimmed by 3 bases and J by 0 bases, leaving 19 bases between them. CDR1 DFQATT and CDR2 SNEGSKA come from the germline V gene (reference sequence). CDR3: CSASIMLGFSSTDTQYF. In DNA, the CDR3 is TGCAGTGCTAGTATAATGCTTGGGTTCTCAAGCACAGATACGCAGTATTTT.